This T cell receptor (beta chain) was identified during a study of shared clonotypes between healthy human individuals. Overall study: The donor group consisted of a couple of women and three men, aged 18 to 49. CD4 naive and memory got three plates each, CD8 naive two, CD8 memory one.

CDR3 length: 13 residues. Germline V gene data show CDR1 as SGHRS and CDR2 as YFSETQ. V was cut by 6 bases and J by 5 bases, with 15 bases left in between. This clone was recorded a few times. The antigen is unknown. Study conclusions and caveats: Relative to memory subsets, naive subsets generally showed larger estimated richness. Clonotype sharing across donors was expected to vary with sequencing depth.

Selected positively for CCR7 and CD45RO-negative, naive CD8 cells excluded terminally differentiated effector memory CD45RA+ cells. TCRdb's table, derived via immunoSEQ multiplex PCR, lists solely in-frame clones and lacks some. The table shows over 750,000 clones, with 90% to 97% occurring only once. Material for sequencing was naive CD8+ T cells sorted from blood. The rearrangement links TRBV5-1 to TRBJ2-7; D ambiguous. The TCR originated in a man aged 30 to 39 in good health. CDR3 protein: CASTRWLTDEQYF. DNA for the CDR3: TGCGCCAGCACCCGGTGGCTCACTGACGAGCAGTACTTC.